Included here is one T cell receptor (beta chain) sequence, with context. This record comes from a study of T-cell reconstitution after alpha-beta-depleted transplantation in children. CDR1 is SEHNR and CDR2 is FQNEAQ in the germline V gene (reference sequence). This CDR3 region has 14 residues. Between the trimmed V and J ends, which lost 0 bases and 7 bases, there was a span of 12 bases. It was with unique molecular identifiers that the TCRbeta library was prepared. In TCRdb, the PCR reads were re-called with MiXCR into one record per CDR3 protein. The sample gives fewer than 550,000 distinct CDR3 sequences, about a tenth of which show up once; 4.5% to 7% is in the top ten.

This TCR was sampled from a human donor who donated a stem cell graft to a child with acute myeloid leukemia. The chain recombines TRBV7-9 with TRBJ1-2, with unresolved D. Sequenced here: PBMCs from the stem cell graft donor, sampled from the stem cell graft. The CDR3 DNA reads TGTGCCAGCAGCTTAGCGCTCAGTTCTCGTGGCTACACCTTC. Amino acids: CASSLALSSRGYTF.